The T cell receptor (beta chain) described here comes from a study of blood T cell repertoires in COVID-19. Trimming at V came to 5 bases and at J to 7 bases, leaving 4 bases not matched to a gene. Germline CDR1 reads SQVTM; CDR2 reads ANQGSEA. This CDR3 region has 13 residues. This table comes from immunoSEQ multiplex PCR, and its TCRdb copy is limited to in-frame clones, with some not included. The table shows 470,000 or so clones, with 80% to 90% occurring only once. This chain joins TRBV29-1 and TRBJ1-6, with 8 bases matching TRBD1. The TCR comes from a human donor in a cohort sampled during active COVID-19. Sequencing used peripheral blood. This chain's CDR3 is CSVTPGGNSPLHF. Written as DNA, the CDR3 is TGCAGCGTTACCCCAGGGGGCAATTCACCCCTCCACTTT.